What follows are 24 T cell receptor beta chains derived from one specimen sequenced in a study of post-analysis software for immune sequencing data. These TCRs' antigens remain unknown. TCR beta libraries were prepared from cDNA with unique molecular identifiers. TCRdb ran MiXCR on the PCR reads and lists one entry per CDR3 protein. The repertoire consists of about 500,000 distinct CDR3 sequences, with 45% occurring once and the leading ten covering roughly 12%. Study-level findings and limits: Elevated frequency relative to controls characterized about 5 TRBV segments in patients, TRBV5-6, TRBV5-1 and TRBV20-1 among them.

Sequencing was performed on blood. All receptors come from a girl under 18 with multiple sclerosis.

In DNA form, the CDR3 reads TGCAGTGCTAGAGATAGCGAGGGGACGGGCGCCTACGAGCAGTACTTC. It codes for CSARDSEGTGAYEQYF. The V call is TRBV20-1, the J call TRBJ2-7; D possibly uses TRBD1 or TRBD2 (5 bases each). Trimming removed 0 bases from V and 2 bases from J, with 17 bases in between. Germline assignment: CDR1 DFQATT and CDR2 SNEGSKA (reference sequence). This CDR3 comprises 16 residues.

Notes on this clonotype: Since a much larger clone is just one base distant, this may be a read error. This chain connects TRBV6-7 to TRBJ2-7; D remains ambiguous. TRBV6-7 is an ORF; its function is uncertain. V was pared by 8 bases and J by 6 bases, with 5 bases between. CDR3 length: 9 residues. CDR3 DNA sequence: TGTGCCAGCGGTTGCGAGCAGTACTTC. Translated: CASGCEQYF.

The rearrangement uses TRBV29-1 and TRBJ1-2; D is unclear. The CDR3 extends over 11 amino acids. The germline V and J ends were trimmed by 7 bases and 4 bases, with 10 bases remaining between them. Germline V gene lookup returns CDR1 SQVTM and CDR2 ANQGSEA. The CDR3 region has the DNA TGCAGCGGAGGAGAAATCTATGGCTACACCTTC. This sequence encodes CSGGEIYGYTF.

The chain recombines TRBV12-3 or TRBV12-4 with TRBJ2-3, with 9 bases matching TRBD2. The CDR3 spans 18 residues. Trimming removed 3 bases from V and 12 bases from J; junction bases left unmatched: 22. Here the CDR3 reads CASSFPGLATTSTDAQYF. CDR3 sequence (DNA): TGTGCCAGCAGTTTTCCAGGACTAGCGACTACTAGCACAGATGCTCAGTATTTT.

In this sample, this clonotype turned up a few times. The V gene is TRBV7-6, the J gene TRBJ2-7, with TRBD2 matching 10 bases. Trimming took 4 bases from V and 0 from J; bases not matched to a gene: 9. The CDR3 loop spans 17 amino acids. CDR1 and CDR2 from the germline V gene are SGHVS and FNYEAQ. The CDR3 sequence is CASSSGLATVFSYEQYF. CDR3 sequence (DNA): TGTGCCAGCAGCTCGGGACTAGCGACTGTATTCTCCTACGAGCAGTACTTC.

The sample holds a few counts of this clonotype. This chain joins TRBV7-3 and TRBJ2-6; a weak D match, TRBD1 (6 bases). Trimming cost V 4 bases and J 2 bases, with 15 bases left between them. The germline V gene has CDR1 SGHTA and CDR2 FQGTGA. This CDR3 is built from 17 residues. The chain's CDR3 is CASSSTGIEPGANVLTF. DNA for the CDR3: TGTGCCAGCAGCTCAACAGGGATCGAGCCTGGGGCCAACGTCCTGACTTTC.

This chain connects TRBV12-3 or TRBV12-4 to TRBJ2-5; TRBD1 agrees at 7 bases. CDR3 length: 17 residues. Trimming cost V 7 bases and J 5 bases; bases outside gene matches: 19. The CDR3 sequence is CASNLQQGDRVQETQYF. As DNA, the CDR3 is TGTGCCAGCAATTTGCAGCAGGGAGACAGGGTGCAGGAGACCCAGTACTTC.

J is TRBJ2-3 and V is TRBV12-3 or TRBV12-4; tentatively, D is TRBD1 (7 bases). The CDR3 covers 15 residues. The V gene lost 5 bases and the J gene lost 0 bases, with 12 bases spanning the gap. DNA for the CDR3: TGTGCCAGCAGTGGAGGGACAGTGAGCACAGATACGCAGTATTTT. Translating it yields CASSGGTVSTDTQYF.

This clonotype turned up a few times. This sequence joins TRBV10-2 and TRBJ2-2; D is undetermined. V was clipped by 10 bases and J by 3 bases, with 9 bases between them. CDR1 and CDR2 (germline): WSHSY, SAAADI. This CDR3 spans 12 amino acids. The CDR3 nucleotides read TGCGCCACCAAACCATACACCGGGGAGCTGTTTTTT. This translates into CATKPYTGELFF.

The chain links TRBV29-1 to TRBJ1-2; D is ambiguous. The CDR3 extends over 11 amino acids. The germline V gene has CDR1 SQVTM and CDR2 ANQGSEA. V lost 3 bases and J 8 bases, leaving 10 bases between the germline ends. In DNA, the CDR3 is TGCAGCGTTGAGGGCAGAGAAGGCTACACCTTC. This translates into CSVEGREGYTF.

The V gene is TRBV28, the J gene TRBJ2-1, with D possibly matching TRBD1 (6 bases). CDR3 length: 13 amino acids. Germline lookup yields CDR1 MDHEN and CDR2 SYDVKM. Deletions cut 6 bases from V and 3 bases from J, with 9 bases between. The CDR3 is CASRQGIYNEQFF. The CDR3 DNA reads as TGTGCCAGCAGACAGGGAATCTACAATGAGCAGTTCTTC.

The DNA for the CDR3 is TGCGCCAGCAGCTTGGCCGGAGGCTCTGGGGCCAACGTCCTGACTTTC. This gives the protein CASSLAGGSGANVLTF. V gene TRBV5-1 combines with J gene TRBJ2-6, with D possibly matching TRBD2 (5 bases). CDR3 size: 16 residues. V lost 0 bases to trimming and J lost 0 bases, with 7 bases between them. Germline V CDR1 and CDR2: SGHRS, YFSETQ.

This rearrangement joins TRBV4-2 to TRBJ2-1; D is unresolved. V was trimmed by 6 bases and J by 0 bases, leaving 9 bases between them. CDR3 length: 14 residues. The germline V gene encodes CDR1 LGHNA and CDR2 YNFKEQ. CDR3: CASRQAGSYNEQFF. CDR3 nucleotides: TGTGCCAGCAGGCAGGCAGGCTCCTACAATGAGCAGTTCTTC.

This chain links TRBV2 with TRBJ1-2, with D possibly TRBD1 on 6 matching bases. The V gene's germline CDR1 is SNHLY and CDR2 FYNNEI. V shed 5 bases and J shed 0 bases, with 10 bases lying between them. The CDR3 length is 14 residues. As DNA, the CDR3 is TGTGCCAGCAGTACACAGGGAGCTAACTATGGCTACACCTTC. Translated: CASSTQGANYGYTF.

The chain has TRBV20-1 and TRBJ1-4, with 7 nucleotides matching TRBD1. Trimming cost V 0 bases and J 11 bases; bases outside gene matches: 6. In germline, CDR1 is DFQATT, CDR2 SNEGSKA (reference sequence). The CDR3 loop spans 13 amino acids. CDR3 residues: CSARETDREKLFF. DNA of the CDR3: TGCAGTGCTAGAGAAACTGACAGGGAGAAACTGTTTTTT.

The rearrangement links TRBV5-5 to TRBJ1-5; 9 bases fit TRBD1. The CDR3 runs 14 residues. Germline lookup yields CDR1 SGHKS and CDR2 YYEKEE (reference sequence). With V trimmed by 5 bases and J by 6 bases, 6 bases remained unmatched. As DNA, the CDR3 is TGTGCCAGCAGTTTTGGACAGGGGAGTCAGCCCCAGCATTTT. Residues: CASSFGQGSQPQHF.

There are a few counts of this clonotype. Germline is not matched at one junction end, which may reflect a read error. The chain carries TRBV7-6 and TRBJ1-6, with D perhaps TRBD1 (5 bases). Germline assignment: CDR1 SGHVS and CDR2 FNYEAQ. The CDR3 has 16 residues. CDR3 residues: CACSLEGRGIGSPLHF. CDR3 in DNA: TGTGCCTGCAGCTTAGAGGGGCGGGGCATAGGATCACCCCTCCACTTT. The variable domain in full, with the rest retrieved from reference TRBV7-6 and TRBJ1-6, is GAGVSQSPRYKVTKRGQDVALRCDPISGHVSLYWYRQALGQGPEFLTYFNYEAQQDKSGLPNDRFSAERPEGSISTLTIQRTEQRDSAMYRCACSLEGRGIGSPLHFGNGTRLTVT.

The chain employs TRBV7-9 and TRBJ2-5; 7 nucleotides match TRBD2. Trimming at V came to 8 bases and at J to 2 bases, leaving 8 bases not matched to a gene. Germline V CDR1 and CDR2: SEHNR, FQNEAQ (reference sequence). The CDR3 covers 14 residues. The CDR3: CASGPQRGQETQYF. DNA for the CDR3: TGTGCCAGCGGCCCACAGCGGGGACAAGAGACCCAGTACTTC.

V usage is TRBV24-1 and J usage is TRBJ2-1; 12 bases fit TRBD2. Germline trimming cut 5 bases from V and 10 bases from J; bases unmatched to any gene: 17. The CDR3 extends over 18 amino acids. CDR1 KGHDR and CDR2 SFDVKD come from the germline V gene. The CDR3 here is CATSGEELTSGRINEQFF. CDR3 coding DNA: TGTGCCACCAGTGGGGAGGAACTGACTAGCGGGAGAATCAACGAGCAGTTCTTC.

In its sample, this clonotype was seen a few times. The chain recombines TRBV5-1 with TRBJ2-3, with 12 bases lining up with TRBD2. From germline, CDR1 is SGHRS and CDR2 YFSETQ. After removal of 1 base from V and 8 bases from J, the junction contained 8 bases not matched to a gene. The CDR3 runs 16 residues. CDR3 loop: CASSLSTLAGGATQYF. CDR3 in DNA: TGCGCCAGCAGCTTGAGCACTCTAGCGGGAGGGGCTACGCAGTATTTT.

The CDR3 loop is CASSFGAVTDTQYF. CDR3 DNA sequence: TGTGCCAGCAGCTTTGGTGCGGTCACAGATACGCAGTATTTT. The rearrangement joins TRBV5-6 to TRBJ2-3; the D is unclear. The CDR3 sequence is 14 residues long. The V and J ends lost 2 bases and 2 bases respectively, with 9 bases between them. Germline V gives CDR1 SGHDT, CDR2 YYEEEE. The whole variable domain, remainder taken from reference TRBV5-6 and TRBJ2-3, is DAGVTQSPTHLIKTRGQQVTLRCSPKSGHDTVSWYQQALGQGPQFIFQYYEEEERQRGNFPDRFSGHQFPNYSSELNVNALLLGDSALYLCASSFGAVTDTQYFGPGTRLTVL.

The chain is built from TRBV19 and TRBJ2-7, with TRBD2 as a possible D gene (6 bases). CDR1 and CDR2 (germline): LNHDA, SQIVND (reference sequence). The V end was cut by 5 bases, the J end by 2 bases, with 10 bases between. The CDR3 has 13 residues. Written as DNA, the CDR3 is TGTGCCAGTAGTCCGGACTATACCTACGAGCAGTACTTC. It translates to CASSPDYTYEQYF.

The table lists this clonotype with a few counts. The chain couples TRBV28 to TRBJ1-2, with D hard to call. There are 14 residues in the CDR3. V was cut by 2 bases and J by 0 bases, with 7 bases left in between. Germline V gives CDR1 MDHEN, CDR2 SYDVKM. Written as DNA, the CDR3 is TGTGCCAGCAGTTTACACACCTCTAACTATGGCTACACCTTC. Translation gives CASSLHTSNYGYTF.

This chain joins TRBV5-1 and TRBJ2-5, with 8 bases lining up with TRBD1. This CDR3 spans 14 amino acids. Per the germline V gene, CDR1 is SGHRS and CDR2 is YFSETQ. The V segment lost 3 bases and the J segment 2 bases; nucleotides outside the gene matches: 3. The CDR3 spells CASSSGQGQETQYF. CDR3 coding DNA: TGCGCCAGCAGCTCAGGACAGGGTCAAGAGACCCAGTACTTC.